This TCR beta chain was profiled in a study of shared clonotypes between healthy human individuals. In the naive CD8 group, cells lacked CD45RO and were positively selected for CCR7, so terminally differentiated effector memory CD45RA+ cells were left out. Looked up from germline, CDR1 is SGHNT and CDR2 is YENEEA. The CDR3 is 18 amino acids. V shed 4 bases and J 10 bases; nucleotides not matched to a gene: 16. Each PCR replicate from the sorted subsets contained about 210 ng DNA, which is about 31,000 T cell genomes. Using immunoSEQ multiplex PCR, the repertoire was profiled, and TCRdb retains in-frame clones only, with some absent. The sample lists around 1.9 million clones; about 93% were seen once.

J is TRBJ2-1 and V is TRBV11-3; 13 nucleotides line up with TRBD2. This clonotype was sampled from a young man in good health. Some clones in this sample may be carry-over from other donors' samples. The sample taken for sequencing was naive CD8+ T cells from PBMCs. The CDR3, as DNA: TGTGCCAGCAGCTCGTGGGACGGCGGACTAGCGGGAGTCGGAGAGCAGTTCTTC. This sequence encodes CASSSWDGGLAGVGEQFF.